The clone carrying this TCR beta chain came up once. Its target is not known. Germline values: CDR1 GTSNPN, CDR2 SVGIG (reference sequence). The CDR3 consists of 13 residues. Germline trimming cut 5 bases from V and 7 bases from J; bases unmatched to any gene: 4. This table comes from immunoSEQ multiplex PCR, and its TCRdb copy is limited to in-frame clones, with some not included. The sample includes some 90,000 clones, approximately 90% seen only once; the top ten take roughly 0.39%. This sample was taken from a study of graft-versus-host responses after intestinal transplantation. About the research overall: Every transplant recipient was induced with anti-thymocyte globulin, then maintained on tacrolimus and steroids for two to three years. Study results and limitations: When patients had graft-donor T cell macrochimerism, their allografts held high graft-versus-host to host-versus-graft clonal ratios. Peak levels of circulating GvH clones tracked with early post-transplant HvG declines. The marrow of recipients harbored GvH clones, and ileum or blood showed some of them first.

The specimen comprised unstimulated CD8+ T cells sorted from spleen or lymph node cells, sampled before transplant. The source is a human donor who was the organ donor for an intestinal transplant. V gene TRBV30 combines with J gene TRBJ2-2, with 10 nucleotides matching TRBD1. In DNA, the CDR3 is TGTGCCTGGGACAGGGGGCTCAACGGGGAGCTGTTTTTT. It codes for CAWDRGLNGELFF.